This T cell receptor (beta chain) was captured in a study of neurological immune-mediated disorders. Study-wide results and caveats: Across subjects, no CDR3 amino acid sequence appeared in expanded clones of more than one subject, a finding that suggested private repertoires in all groups. HTLV-1-associated myelopathy had the most TCR clonal expansion, and multiple sclerosis had the least, less than healthy controls.

As for time point: technical triplicate 3. Per germline, CDR1 SGDLS and CDR2 YYNGEE. The V gene lost 3 bases and the J gene lost 0 bases, with 10 bases spanning the gap. The CDR3 consists of 15 residues. In its sample, this clonotype was seen many times. What it binds is not known. It was by 5'RACE with 10-nucleotide random UMIs that the cDNA was made. Per sequencing run, 15-18 subjects together gave over 190 million TCR-beta sequences. TCRdb re-analysed the 5' RACE reads in MiXCR, keeping a single row per CDR3 protein. The sample records 45,000 or so distinct CDR3 sequences, approximately 21% being singletons.

This receptor was obtained from a man aged 55-75 years with HTLV-1-associated myelopathy (HAM/TSP). The chain employs TRBV9 and TRBJ1-3, with unresolved D. Sequenced material: PBMCs. CDR3 sequence reads: CASSALAYSGNTIYF. CDR3 DNA sequence: TGTGCCAGCAGCGCTCTAGCGTACTCTGGAAACACCATATATTTT.